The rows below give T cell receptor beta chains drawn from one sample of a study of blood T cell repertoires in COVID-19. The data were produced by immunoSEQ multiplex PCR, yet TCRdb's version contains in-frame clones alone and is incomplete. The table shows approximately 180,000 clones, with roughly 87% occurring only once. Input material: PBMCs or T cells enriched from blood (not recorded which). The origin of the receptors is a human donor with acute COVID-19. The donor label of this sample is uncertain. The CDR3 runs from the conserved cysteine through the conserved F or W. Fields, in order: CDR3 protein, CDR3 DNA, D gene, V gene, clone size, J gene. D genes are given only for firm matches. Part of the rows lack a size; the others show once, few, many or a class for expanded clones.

CDR3 protein: CASSHGTKIPYEQYF; CDR3 DNA: TGCGCCAGCAGCCACGGGACAAAAATTCCCTACGAGCAGTACTTC; D gene: -; V gene: TRBV4-1; clone size: -; J gene: TRBJ2-7
CDR3 protein: CASPIPGGEKLFF; CDR3 DNA: TGTGCCAGCCCAATCCCTGGCGGTGAAAAACTGTTTTTT; D gene: -; V gene: TRBV6-4; clone size: -; J gene: TRBJ1-4
CDR3 protein: CASSPLDSSYTEAFF; CDR3 DNA: TGTGCCAGTAGTCCGTTGGACAGCAGCTACACTGAAGCTTTCTTT; D gene: -; V gene: TRBV28; clone size: -; J gene: TRBJ1-1
CDR3 protein: CASSPSTGPYGYTF; CDR3 DNA: TGTGCCAGTAGTCCTTCGACAGGACCCTATGGCTACACCTTC; D gene: -; V gene: TRBV19; clone size: few; J gene: TRBJ1-2
CDR3 protein: CATGTFLNTEAFF; CDR3 DNA: TGTGCCACCGGGACTTTCCTGAACACTGAAGCTTTCTTT; D gene: -; V gene: TRBV19; clone size: -; J gene: TRBJ1-1
CDR3 protein: CASSLSLHVNIQYF; CDR3 DNA: TGTGCCAGCAGCTTGAGTCTCCACGTCAACATTCAGTACTTC; D gene: -; V gene: TRBV7-2; clone size: -; J gene: TRBJ2-4
CDR3 protein: CASSLKAGPSYEQYF; CDR3 DNA: TGTGCCAGCAGCTTAAAGGCAGGGCCCTCCTACGAGCAGTACTTC; D gene: -; V gene: TRBV7-9; clone size: -; J gene: TRBJ2-7
CDR3 protein: CASSPQVPLHYEQYF; CDR3 DNA: TGTGCCAGTAGTCCGCAGGTGCCTTTACACTACGAGCAGTACTTC; D gene: -; V gene: TRBV19; clone size: -; J gene: TRBJ2-7
CDR3 protein: CASSQGSVNYGYTF; CDR3 DNA: TGTGCCAGCAGCCAAGGGTCAGTTAACTATGGCTACACCTTC; D gene: -; V gene: TRBV3-1/TRBV3-2; clone size: few; J gene: TRBJ1-2
CDR3 protein: CASSQVFMNTEAFF; CDR3 DNA: TGCGCCAGCAGCCAAGTGTTCATGAACACTGAAGCTTTCTTT; D gene: -; V gene: TRBV4-1; clone size: -; J gene: TRBJ1-1
CDR3 protein: CATSRDRGGRGLAEAFF; CDR3 DNA: TGTGCCACCAGCAGAGATAGGGGAGGCAGGGGGCTCGCTGAAGCTTTCTTT; D gene: TRBD1; V gene: TRBV15; clone size: -; J gene: TRBJ1-1
CDR3 protein: CASRYWDWSNQPQHF; CDR3 DNA: TGTGCCAGCAGATACTGGGACTGGAGCAATCAGCCCCAGCATTTT; D gene: -; V gene: TRBV3-1/TRBV3-2; clone size: -; J gene: TRBJ1-5
CDR3 protein: CASSQLQGHSPLHF; CDR3 DNA: TGTGCCAGCAGCCAACTACAGGGTCACTCACCCCTCCACTTT; D gene: -; V gene: TRBV14; clone size: -; J gene: TRBJ1-6
CDR3 protein: CAWSWTGFYSPLHF; CDR3 DNA: TGTGCCTGGAGTTGGACAGGGTTTTATTCACCCCTCCACTTT; D gene: TRBD1; V gene: TRBV30; clone size: -; J gene: TRBJ1-6
CDR3 protein: CASSQLAGVYEQYF; CDR3 DNA: TGTGCCAGCAGCCAACTAGCGGGAGTCTACGAGCAGTACTTC; D gene: TRBD2; V gene: TRBV3-1/TRBV3-2; clone size: few; J gene: TRBJ2-7
CDR3 protein: CASSRSGYEQYF; CDR3 DNA: TGTGCCAGCAGCCGGAGCGGGTACGAGCAGTACTTC; D gene: -; V gene: TRBV6-6; clone size: -; J gene: TRBJ2-7
CDR3 protein: CASSDPFPGSNEKLFF; CDR3 DNA: TGTGCCAGCTCCGACCCCTTTCCGGGTTCTAATGAAAAACTGTTTTTT; D gene: -; V gene: TRBV4-2; clone size: -; J gene: TRBJ1-4
CDR3 protein: CASSPFAQGRSNYGYTF; CDR3 DNA: TGTGCCAGCAGCCCTTTTGCCCAGGGCCGTTCTAACTATGGCTACACCTTC; D gene: -; V gene: TRBV3-1/TRBV3-2; clone size: few; J gene: TRBJ1-2
CDR3 protein: CASSFYTDTQYF; CDR3 DNA: TGTGCCAGCAGCTTTTACACAGATACGCAGTATTTT; D gene: -; V gene: TRBV5-4; clone size: -; J gene: TRBJ2-3
CDR3 protein: CASSRESRGPGTQYF; CDR3 DNA: TGTGCCAGCAGCCGGGAGAGCAGGGGGCCAGGTACGCAGTATTTT; D gene: TRBD1; V gene: TRBV3-1/TRBV3-2; clone size: -; J gene: TRBJ2-3
CDR3 protein: CASSQRMGGMSNQPQHF; CDR3 DNA: TGCGCCAGCAGCCAAAGGATGGGAGGGATGAGCAATCAGCCCCAGCATTTT; D gene: -; V gene: TRBV4-1; clone size: -; J gene: TRBJ1-5
CDR3 protein: CASSPGSETQYF; CDR3 DNA: TGTGCCAGCAGCCCAGGGTCGGAGACCCAGTACTTC; D gene: -; V gene: TRBV7-7; clone size: -; J gene: TRBJ2-5
CDR3 protein: CAASDRADTGELFF; CDR3 DNA: TGTGCCGCCTCGGACAGGGCGGACACCGGGGAGCTGTTTTTT; D gene: TRBD1; V gene: TRBV10-3; clone size: -; J gene: TRBJ2-2
CDR3 protein: CASSERTGSYGYTF; CDR3 DNA: TGTGCCAGCAGTGAAAGGACAGGGTCCTATGGCTACACCTTC; D gene: TRBD1; V gene: TRBV2; clone size: -; J gene: TRBJ1-2
CDR3 protein: CASSLVLGGTRTDTQYF; CDR3 DNA: TGTGCCAGCAGCTTAGTACTTGGAGGGACCCGCACAGATACGCAGTATTTT; D gene: -; V gene: TRBV7-2; clone size: once; J gene: TRBJ2-3
CDR3 protein: CASRQGAKETQYF; CDR3 DNA: TGTGCCAGCAGACAGGGGGCTAAAGAGACCCAGTACTTC; D gene: TRBD1; V gene: TRBV5-6; clone size: -; J gene: TRBJ2-5
CDR3 protein: CASSSYLQGRSPLHF; CDR3 DNA: TGTGCCAGCAGTTCATACCTACAGGGACGATCACCCCTCCACTTT; D gene: -; V gene: TRBV27; clone size: -; J gene: TRBJ1-6
CDR3 protein: CASSQWRQPGTGELFF; CDR3 DNA: TGCGCCAGCAGCCAATGGAGACAACCAGGGACCGGGGAGCTGTTTTTT; D gene: -; V gene: TRBV4-1; clone size: -; J gene: TRBJ2-2
CDR3 protein: CASGSRGQETQYF; CDR3 DNA: TGTGCCAGCGGTTCTAGGGGTCAAGAGACCCAGTACTTC; D gene: -; V gene: TRBV13; clone size: -; J gene: TRBJ2-5
CDR3 protein: CASSLQRGPHREQFF; CDR3 DNA: TGTGCCAGCAGCTTACAGCGGGGGCCTCATCGGGAGCAGTTCTTC; D gene: -; V gene: TRBV12-1; clone size: once; J gene: TRBJ2-1
CDR3 protein: CASSPTGDKNIQYF; CDR3 DNA: TGTGCCAGCTCACCGACCGGAGACAAAAACATTCAGTACTTC; D gene: -; V gene: TRBV18; clone size: -; J gene: TRBJ2-4
CDR3 protein: CAIRPGLGEAGELFF; CDR3 DNA: TGTGCCATCAGGCCGGGACTAGGTGAGGCCGGGGAGCTGTTTTTT; D gene: TRBD2; V gene: TRBV10-3; clone size: -; J gene: TRBJ2-2
CDR3 protein: CASSFQGYEQYF; CDR3 DNA: TGCGCCAGCAGCTTTCAGGGCTACGAGCAGTACTTC; D gene: -; V gene: TRBV5-1; clone size: once; J gene: TRBJ2-7
CDR3 protein: CASSRGTGAGNTIYF; CDR3 DNA: TGTGCCAGCAGCCGGGGGACAGGGGCTGGAAACACCATATATTTT; D gene: TRBD1; V gene: TRBV3-1/TRBV3-2; clone size: -; J gene: TRBJ1-3
CDR3 protein: CASSQGRNSPLHF; CDR3 DNA: TGTGCCAGCAGCCAAGGCAGGAATTCACCCCTCCACTTT; D gene: -; V gene: TRBV3-1/TRBV3-2; clone size: -; J gene: TRBJ1-6
CDR3 protein: CASSQTDFHEQYF; CDR3 DNA: TGCGCCAGCAGCCAAACGGACTTCCACGAGCAGTACTTC; D gene: -; V gene: TRBV4-1; clone size: -; J gene: TRBJ2-7
CDR3 protein: CASSVGSGRNSDTQYF; CDR3 DNA: TGTGCCAGCAGCGTAGGGTCCGGCAGGAACTCAGATACGCAGTATTTT; D gene: -; V gene: TRBV9; clone size: -; J gene: TRBJ2-3
CDR3 protein: CASGPPGTGNSPLHF; CDR3 DNA: TGTGCTAGTGGCCCTCCCGGGACAGGGAATTCACCCCTCCACTTT; D gene: TRBD1; V gene: TRBV12-5; clone size: -; J gene: TRBJ1-6
CDR3 protein: CAWTRPLRDNNSPLHF; CDR3 DNA: TGTGCCTGGACCCGCCCCCTTCGGGACAACAATTCACCCCTCCACTTT; D gene: -; V gene: TRBV30; clone size: -; J gene: TRBJ1-6
CDR3 protein: CAITPGQTYEQYF; CDR3 DNA: TGTGCCATCACCCCGGGACAGACCTACGAGCAGTACTTC; D gene: TRBD1; V gene: TRBV10-3; clone size: -; J gene: TRBJ2-7
CDR3 protein: CASGPVLNTEAFF; CDR3 DNA: TGTGCCAGCGGGCCGGTTCTGAACACTGAAGCTTTCTTT; D gene: -; V gene: TRBV2; clone size: -; J gene: TRBJ1-1
CDR3 protein: CAWNADRGGENNSPLHF; CDR3 DNA: TGTGCCTGGAACGCCGACAGGGGAGGGGAGAATAATTCACCCCTCCACTTT; D gene: TRBD1; V gene: TRBV30; clone size: -; J gene: TRBJ1-6
CDR3 protein: CASSVQVNTEAFF; CDR3 DNA: TGCGCCAGCAGCGTCCAGGTGAACACTGAAGCTTTCTTT; D gene: -; V gene: TRBV5-1; clone size: once; J gene: TRBJ1-1
CDR3 protein: CSAAGTGENQPQHF; CDR3 DNA: TGCAGCGCTGCCGGGACAGGAGAGAATCAGCCCCAGCATTTT; D gene: TRBD1; V gene: TRBV29-1; clone size: once; J gene: TRBJ1-5
CDR3 protein: CASSPQTTQTGKEQYF; CDR3 DNA: TGTGCCAGCAGCCCACAAACGACTCAGACAGGCAAGGAGCAGTACTTC; D gene: -; V gene: TRBV9; clone size: -; J gene: TRBJ2-7
CDR3 protein: CATSTRGNEQFF; CDR3 DNA: TGTGCCACCAGTACCAGGGGAAATGAGCAGTTCTTC; D gene: -; V gene: TRBV24-1; clone size: -; J gene: TRBJ2-1
CDR3 protein: CASSAIAGGNTGELFF; CDR3 DNA: TGTGCCAGCAGCGCAATAGCGGGGGGAAACACCGGGGAGCTGTTTTTT; D gene: TRBD2; V gene: TRBV11-2; clone size: -; J gene: TRBJ2-2
CDR3 protein: CASSQGAILNTEAFF; CDR3 DNA: TGCGCCAGCAGCCAAGGGGCCATTTTGAACACTGAAGCTTTCTTT; D gene: -; V gene: TRBV4-1; clone size: -; J gene: TRBJ1-1
CDR3 protein: CASSEARGYTF; CDR3 DNA: TGTGCCAGCAGTGAAGCGCGGGGCTACACCTTC; D gene: -; V gene: TRBV2; clone size: -; J gene: TRBJ1-2
CDR3 protein: CASSESEVPPDTQYF; CDR3 DNA: TGCGCCAGCAGTGAGTCAGAGGTTCCTCCAGATACGCAGTATTTT; D gene: -; V gene: TRBV10-1; clone size: -; J gene: TRBJ2-3
CDR3 protein: CASSWGTGGGKNIQYF; CDR3 DNA: TGCGCCAGCAGCTGGGGTACAGGGGGCGGGAAAAACATTCAGTACTTC; D gene: TRBD1; V gene: TRBV5-1; clone size: -; J gene: TRBJ2-4